A selection of T cell receptor beta chains follows, all from one sample in a study of blood T cell repertoires in COVID-19. Assay: immunoSEQ multiplex PCR; the TCRdb copy retains only in-frame clones and omits some. This sample has 300,000 to 350,000 clones, with 88% found just once. The sample taken for sequencing was PBMCs or T cells enriched from blood (not recorded which). The receptors come from a woman between 25 and 40 years old who had been exposed to COVID-19. The CDR3 runs from the conserved cysteine through the conserved F or W. D genes are given only for firm matches. Size is omitted from some rows. Given values are once, few, many or a class for expanded clones.

d_gene: NA
v_gene: TRBV18
abundance: NA
j_gene: TRBJ1-5
CDR3aa: CASSAESINQPQHF
CDR3nt: TGTGCCAGCTCAGCGGAGTCTATTAATCAGCCCCAGCATTTT

d_gene: NA
v_gene: TRBV7-9
abundance: NA
j_gene: TRBJ2-5
CDR3aa: CASSGGAGETQYF
CDR3nt: TGTGCCAGCAGCGGAGGAGCGGGAGAGACCCAGTACTTC

d_gene: NA
v_gene: TRBV5-1
abundance: NA
j_gene: TRBJ1-6
CDR3aa: CASSLEQGQSPLHF
CDR3nt: TGCGCCAGCAGCTTGGAGCAGGGTCAATCACCCCTCCACTTT

d_gene: NA
v_gene: TRBV19
abundance: NA
j_gene: TRBJ2-1
CDR3aa: CASSMVRGSEQFF
CDR3nt: TGTGCCAGTAGTATGGTGCGAGGTAGTGAGCAGTTCTTC

d_gene: TRBD1
v_gene: TRBV11-2
abundance: NA
j_gene: TRBJ2-3
CDR3aa: CASSPRQGPRPTSTDTQYF
CDR3nt: TGTGCCAGCAGCCCTCGACAGGGGCCGAGACCTACTAGCACAGATACGCAGTATTTT

d_gene: NA
v_gene: TRBV9
abundance: NA
j_gene: TRBJ1-3
CDR3aa: CASGGRDTIYF
CDR3nt: TGTGCCAGCGGAGGTCGGGACACCATATATTTT

d_gene: NA
v_gene: TRBV29-1
abundance: NA
j_gene: TRBJ1-2
CDR3aa: CSGGDLGGGYTF
CDR3nt: TGCAGCGGAGGGGATTTAGGGGGTGGCTACACCTTC

d_gene: TRBD2
v_gene: TRBV27
abundance: once
j_gene: TRBJ2-3
CDR3aa: CASSLRKLAGNTDTQYF
CDR3nt: TGTGCCAGCAGTTTAAGGAAACTAGCGGGAAACACAGATACGCAGTATTTT

d_gene: NA
v_gene: TRBV9
abundance: NA
j_gene: TRBJ1-5
CDR3aa: CASSVGGAEPQHF
CDR3nt: TGTGCCAGCAGCGTAGGAGGAGCGGAACCCCAGCATTTT

d_gene: NA
v_gene: TRBV7-2
abundance: NA
j_gene: TRBJ2-7
CDR3aa: CASSLLYEQYF
CDR3nt: TGTGCCAGCAGCTTACTTTACGAGCAGTACTTC

d_gene: TRBD2
v_gene: TRBV10-1
abundance: NA
j_gene: TRBJ2-1
CDR3aa: CASSAGLAANEQFF
CDR3nt: TGCGCCAGCAGTGCGGGACTAGCGGCCAATGAGCAGTTCTTC

d_gene: NA
v_gene: TRBV27
abundance: NA
j_gene: TRBJ2-7
CDR3aa: CASSLDGAPYEQYF
CDR3nt: TGTGCCAGCAGTTTGGATGGGGCTCCCTACGAGCAGTACTTC

d_gene: TRBD2
v_gene: TRBV3-1/TRBV3-2
abundance: NA
j_gene: TRBJ2-1
CDR3aa: CASSQAGGRYNEQFF
CDR3nt: TGTGCCAGCAGCCAAGCGGGAGGGAGGTACAATGAGCAGTTCTTC

d_gene: TRBD1
v_gene: TRBV15
abundance: NA
j_gene: TRBJ1-1
CDR3aa: CATSRGGTGRAFF
CDR3nt: TGTGCCACCAGCAGAGGGGGGACAGGGAGAGCTTTCTTT